The T cell receptor (beta chain) under discussion was sequenced for a study of T cell responses to AZD1222 COVID-19 vaccine. General study findings and limits: White British ancestry dominated among donors, who included more females, and clonal diversity was possibly underestimated. Nearly half of spike-specific TCRs reportedly target unmutated variant regions. No repertoire was sampled before or during the peak T cell response, only after it. Only a handful of AZD1222 recipients tested seropositive at baseline.

After removal of 4 bases from V and 0 bases from J, the junction contained 11 bases not matched to a gene. Per germline, CDR1 SGHRS and CDR2 YFSETQ. This CDR3 comprises 17 residues. The assay was immunoSEQ multiplex PCR, and TCRdb's table has in-frame clones only and misses some. The data hold approximately 69,000 clones, with roughly 85% observed a single time. This clone occurred a few times. The antigen is unknown. This clonotype was sampled from an adult who received the AZD1222 COVID-19 vaccine. Sample: peripheral blood, taken 28 days after the second AZD1222 dose. The gene calls are TRBV5-1 and TRBJ1-1, with TRBD1 matching over 8 bases. CDR3 sequence: CASSATGTGLLNTEAFF. The CDR3 DNA sequence: TGCGCCAGCAGCGCCACCGGGACAGGATTATTGAACACTGAAGCTTTCTTT.